These T cell receptor beta chains were read from a single sample in a study of early T cells in non-severe SARS-CoV-2 infection. TCRdb used MiXCR to reprocess the 5' RACE reads, holding one entry per CDR3 protein. This repertoire shows about 77,000 distinct CDR3 sequences, about 9.6% found once; its top ten account for 4.8%. Sequencing used whole blood. Receptor source: an adult who was a healthcare worker with PCR-confirmed SARS-CoV-2 infection or an uninfected control (not recorded which). Both conserved end residues are part of each CDR3. D genes are given only for firm matches. Rows give clone size only sometimes, using once, few, many, or a class for an expanded clone.

V gene	clone size	J gene	D gene	CDR3 protein	CDR3 DNA
TRBV1	NA	TRBJ2-5	NA	CTSSQDHQTSGTLETQYF	TGCACCAGCAGCCAAGACCATCAGACTAGCGGGACGTTGGAGACCCAGTACTTC
TRBV19	NA	TRBJ2-1	TRBD2	CASSALAASPYNEQFF	TGTGCCAGTAGTGCTCTAGCGGCCTCACCCTACAATGAGCAGTTCTTC
TRBV5-4	NA	TRBJ2-7	TRBD2	CASSLGASGSYEQYF	TGTGCCAGCAGCTTGGGGGCTAGCGGGAGTTACGAGCAGTACTTC
TRBV5-6	few	TRBJ2-7	NA	CASSRGRENEQYF	TGTGCCAGCAGTCGGGGACGAGAGAACGAGCAGTACTTC
TRBV27	NA	TRBJ2-1	TRBD1	CASRYRGSYNEQFF	TGTGCCAGCCGCTACAGGGGCTCCTACAATGAGCAGTTCTTC
TRBV11-2	many	TRBJ1-3	NA	CASSLDVLSRIYF	TGTGCCAGCAGCTTAGATGTCCTTTCGCGCATATATTTT
TRBV11-2	few	TRBJ1-1	NA	CASSSQRMNTEAFF	TGTGCCAGCAGCTCACAGAGGATGAACACTGAAGCTTTCTTT
TRBV12-3/TRBV12-4	NA	TRBJ2-1	TRBD1	CASSSTGQGGNEQFF	TGTGCCAGCAGTTCAACGGGACAGGGAGGGAATGAGCAGTTCTTC
TRBV29-1	few	TRBJ2-5	TRBD2	CSSTSGRAQETQYF	TGCAGCTCTACTAGCGGGAGGGCCCAAGAGACCCAGTACTTC
TRBV6-4	many	TRBJ1-1	NA	CASSDRANTEAFF	TGTGCCAGCAGTGACAGGGCGAACACTGAAGCTTTCTTT
TRBV14	many	TRBJ1-2	NA	CASSQEREGYGYTF	TGTGCCAGCAGCCAAGAAAGAGAGGGCTATGGCTACACCTTC